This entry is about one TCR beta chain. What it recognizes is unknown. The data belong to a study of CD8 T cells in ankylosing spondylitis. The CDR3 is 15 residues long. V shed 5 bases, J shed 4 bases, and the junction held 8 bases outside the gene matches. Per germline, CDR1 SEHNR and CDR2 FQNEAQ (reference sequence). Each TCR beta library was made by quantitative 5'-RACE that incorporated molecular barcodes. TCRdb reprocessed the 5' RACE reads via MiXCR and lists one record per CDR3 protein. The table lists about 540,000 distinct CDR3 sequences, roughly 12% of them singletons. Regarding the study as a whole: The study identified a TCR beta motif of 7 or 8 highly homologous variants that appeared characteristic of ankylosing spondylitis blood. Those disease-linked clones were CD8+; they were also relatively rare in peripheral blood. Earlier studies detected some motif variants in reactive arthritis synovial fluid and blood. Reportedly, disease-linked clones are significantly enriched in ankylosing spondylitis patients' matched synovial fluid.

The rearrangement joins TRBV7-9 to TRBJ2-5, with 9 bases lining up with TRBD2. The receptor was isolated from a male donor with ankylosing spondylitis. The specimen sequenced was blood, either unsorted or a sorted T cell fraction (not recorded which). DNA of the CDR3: TGTGCCAGCAGCCCTGTAGCGGGGGAGGGAGAGACCCAGTACTTC. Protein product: CASSPVAGEGETQYF.